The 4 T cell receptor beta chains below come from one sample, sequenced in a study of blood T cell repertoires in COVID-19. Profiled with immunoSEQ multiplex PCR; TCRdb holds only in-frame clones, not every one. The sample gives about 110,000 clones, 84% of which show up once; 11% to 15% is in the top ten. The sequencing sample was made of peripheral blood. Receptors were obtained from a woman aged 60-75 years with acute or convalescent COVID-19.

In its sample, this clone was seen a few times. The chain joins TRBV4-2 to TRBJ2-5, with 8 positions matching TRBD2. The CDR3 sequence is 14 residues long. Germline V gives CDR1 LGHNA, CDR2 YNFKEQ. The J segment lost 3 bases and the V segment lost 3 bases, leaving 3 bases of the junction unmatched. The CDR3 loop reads CASSHQAGEETQYF. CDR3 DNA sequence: TGTGCCAGCAGCCACCAAGCGGGAGAAGAGACCCAGTACTTC.

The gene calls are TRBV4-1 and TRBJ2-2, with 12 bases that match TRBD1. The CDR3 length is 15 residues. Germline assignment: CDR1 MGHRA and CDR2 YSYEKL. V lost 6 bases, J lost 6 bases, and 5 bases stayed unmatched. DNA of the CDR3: TGCGCCAGCAGAGAGGGACAGGGGGCTTCCGGGGAGCTGTTTTTT. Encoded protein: CASREGQGASGELFF.

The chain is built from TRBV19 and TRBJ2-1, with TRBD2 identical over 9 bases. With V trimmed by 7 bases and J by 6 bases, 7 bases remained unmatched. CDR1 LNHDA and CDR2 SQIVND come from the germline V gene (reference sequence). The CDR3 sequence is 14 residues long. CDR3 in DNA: TGTGCCAGTACTGAACTAGCGGGTTTCAATGAGCAGTTCTTC. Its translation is CASTELAGFNEQFF.

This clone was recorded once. The CDR3 DNA is TGTGCCAGCAGCCAATGGCCAGGGGGCAGAGGCAATCAGCCCCAGCATTTT. It codes for CASSQWPGGRGNQPQHF. The rearrangement links TRBV16 to TRBJ1-5; 8 bases are shared with TRBD1. The CDR3 length is 17 residues. V dropped 1 base and J dropped 2; count of bases not matched to a gene: 7. Germline CDR1 is KGHSY and CDR2 is FQNENV.